Following are 15 T cell receptor beta chains from one sample sequenced in a study of response to subunit inactivated influenza vaccine (dated by TCRdb to the late 2010s). Receptor amplification or capture employed RT-PCR. Sequencing instrument: Illumina HiSeq 2500. In-frame beta chains were kept once TCRdb had trimmed the public reads at Q25 with fastp and called clones with MiXCR. For every CDR3 protein sequence, its rows merge into one entry that carries the most common genes and DNA. This sample has about 620,000 distinct CDR3 sequences in its table, and 12% of those were observed once. Together, the top ten hold 10% of the sample. The source was PBMCs from blood, collected on the day of vaccination. Receptors were obtained from a man aged 45-65 years who received an inactivated influenza vaccine. Donor details come from another sample of the same person, matched by shared clones.

The rearrangement joins TRBV5-1 to TRBJ1-1; D remains unclear. Germline CDR1 is SGHRS and CDR2 is YFSETQ. With 3 bases removed from V and 5 bases from J, the gap between germline ends came to 14 bases. The CDR3 is made up of 14 amino acids. The CDR3 here is CASSSTPSETEAFF. As DNA, the CDR3 is TGCGCCAGCAGCTCTACCCCCTCGGAAACTGAAGCTTTCTTT. The full variable domain, with the rest looked up from reference TRBV5-1 and TRBJ1-1, is KAGVTQTPRYLIKTRGQQVTLSCSPISGHRSVSWYQQTPGQGLQFLFEYFSETQRNKGNFPGRFSGRQFSNSRSEMNVSTLELGDSALYLCASSSTPSETEAFFGQGTRLTVV.

This clonotype was detected a few times. The gene calls are TRBV25-1 and TRBJ1-5, with D possibly TRBD1 on 5 matching bases. The CDR3 runs 13 residues. Germline loops: CDR1 MGHDK, CDR2 SYGVNS. Trimming removed 7 bases from V and 2 bases from J, with 9 bases in between. As DNA, the CDR3 is TGTGCCAGCACGGGGGTAGGCAATCAGCCCCAGCATTTT. Translated, it gives CASTGVGNQPQHF.

V gene TRBV7-8 combines with J gene TRBJ2-3; 11 bases are shared with TRBD2. CDR1 and CDR2 (germline): SGHVS, FQNEAQ. The CDR3 runs to 17 residues. V lost 5 bases and J lost 4; bases outside the gene matches: 11. The CDR3 sequence: CASSPKRLAGISDTQYF. The CDR3, as DNA: TGTGCCAGCAGCCCGAAGAGACTAGCGGGAATATCAGATACGCAGTATTTT.

This clonotype has a handful of counts. The chain has TRBV20-1 and TRBJ2-1; 15 bases are shared with TRBD2. V dropped 6 bases and J dropped 3; count of bases not matched to a gene: 6. This CDR3 is built from 16 residues. Per germline, CDR1 DFQATT and CDR2 SNEGSKA (reference sequence). The CDR3: CSAGLAGGNLYNEQFF. The CDR3 DNA follows: TGCAGTGCGGGACTAGCGGGGGGAAACCTCTACAATGAGCAGTTCTTC.

There are a few counts of this clonotype. This rearrangement joins TRBV3-1 to TRBJ1-1; a possible D gene is TRBD1 (5 bases). The CDR3 is 14 amino acids. V shed 5 bases and J shed 6 bases, with 16 bases lying between them. The germline gives CDR1 LGHDT, CDR2 YNNKEL (reference sequence). The CDR3 spells CASSWQGRIAEAFF. CDR3 coding DNA: TGTGCCAGCAGCTGGCAGGGACGTATCGCTGAAGCTTTCTTT. Drawing the rest from reference TRBV3-1 and TRBJ1-1, the complete variable domain is DTAVSQTPKYLVTQMGNDKSIKCEQNLGHDTMYWYKQDSKKFLKIMFSYNNKELIINETVPNRFSPKSPDKAHLNLHINSLELGDSAVYFCASSWQGRIAEAFFGQGTRLTVV.

This clonotype has at least ten counts. The chain carries TRBV11-2 and TRBJ2-7, with D possibly TRBD2 on 7 matching bases. CDR1 is SGHAT and CDR2 is FQNNGV in the germline V gene. The ends were cut back, 0 bases at V and 7 bases at J, with 16 bases in the middle. There are 15 residues in the CDR3. The CDR3 nucleotides are TGTGCCAGCAGCTTAGATCCGCGGGGGCTGTGGGAGCAGTACTTC. It translates to CASSLDPRGLWEQYF.

This clonotype was recorded at least ten times. This rearrangement joins TRBV20-1 to TRBJ2-2; D remains unclear. V dropped 0 bases and J dropped 1 base, with 6 bases sitting between them. This CDR3 contains 14 residues. Looked up from germline, CDR1 is DFQATT and CDR2 is SNEGSKA (reference sequence). DNA for the CDR3: TGCAGTGCTAGAGACTTCATGAACACCGGGGAGCTGTTTTTT. Amino acid sequence: CSARDFMNTGELFF.

Many counts were recorded for this clonotype. The chain has TRBV5-1 and TRBJ1-2, with TRBD1 matching 8 bases. In germline, CDR1 is SGHRS, CDR2 YFSETQ. J lost 5 bases, V lost 0 bases, and 3 bases had no gene match. There are 14 residues in the CDR3. The CDR3 coding sequence is TGCGCCAGCAGCTTGGGGGACAGGAATTATGGCTACACCTTC. It specifies CASSLGDRNYGYTF. The full variable domain, completed using reference TRBV5-1 and TRBJ1-2, is KAGVTQTPRYLIKTRGQQVTLSCSPISGHRSVSWYQQTPGQGLQFLFEYFSETQRNKGNFPGRFSGRQFSNSRSEMNVSTLELGDSALYLCASSLGDRNYGYTFGSGTRLTVV.

This clonotype has a handful of counts. The chain uses TRBV20-1 and TRBJ2-7; D is possibly TRBD1 (6 bases). Germline V gene lookup returns CDR1 DFQATT and CDR2 SNEGSKA (reference sequence). V shed 6 bases and J shed 6 bases, with 15 bases lying between them. The CDR3 is 12 amino acids. The CDR3 DNA sequence: TGCAGTGCCCGGGTGGGGGCCAGCGAGCAGTACTTC. Its protein product is CSARVGASEQYF.

In its sample, this clonotype was seen a few times. The V call is TRBV12-3 or TRBV12-4, the J call TRBJ2-2, with TRBD1 as a possible D gene (7 bases). This CDR3 has 13 amino acids. V was pared by 11 bases and J by 4 bases, with 14 bases between. For the CDR3, the DNA is TGTGCCGCGGGACAGCTGAGCACCGGGGAGCTGTTTTTT. Its translation: CAAGQLSTGELFF.

This clonotype was seen a few times. V gene TRBV6-1 combines with J gene TRBJ2-3, with 8 nucleotides matching TRBD2. The trim removed 7 bases at V and 1 base at J, leaving 7 bases unmatched. Germline lookup yields CDR1 MNHNS and CDR2 SASEGT. The CDR3 totals 15 residues. The CDR3 protein is CASNPRAGGTDTQYF. For the CDR3, the DNA is TGTGCCAGCAACCCTAGAGCGGGGGGCACAGATACGCAGTATTTT.

The CDR3 protein is CASWDRPGELFF. CDR3 nucleotide sequence: TGTGCCAGCTGGGACAGACCTGGGGAGCTGTTTTTT. The chain is built from TRBV6-1 and TRBJ2-2, with 7 bases matching TRBD1. J lost 8 bases, V lost 8 bases, and 5 bases had no gene match. CDR3 size: 12 residues. The V gene's germline CDR1 is MNHNS and CDR2 SASEGT.

This clonotype was seen more than once but under ten times. The chain combines TRBV5-1 with TRBJ2-2; perhaps TRBD2 as D (5 bases). This CDR3 has 14 residues. V was pared by 4 bases and J by 6 bases, with 13 bases between. Germline V gene lookup returns CDR1 SGHRS and CDR2 YFSETQ. The CDR3 spells CASSTPGRAGELFF. CDR3 bases: TGCGCCAGCAGCACTCCTGGGCGGGCCGGGGAGCTGTTTTTT.

The rearrangement uses TRBV5-1 and TRBJ2-1, with TRBD2 matching 12 bases. V was pared by 4 bases and J by 6 bases, with 8 bases of the junction left unmatched. The CDR3 is 16 residues long. Germline V lookup: CDR1 SGHRS, CDR2 YFSETQ. The CDR3 sequence is CASSMSASGGVNEQFF. CDR3 nucleotides: TGCGCCAGCAGCATGAGCGCTAGCGGGGGGGTCAATGAGCAGTTCTTC.

This clonotype showed up just a few times. This sequence joins TRBV6-6 and TRBJ2-5; 8 nucleotides line up with TRBD1. Germline CDR1 MNHNY, CDR2 SVGAGI (reference sequence). The length of the CDR3 is 13 residues. With 7 bases clipped from V and 4 bases from J, the junction kept 5 bases outside the gene matches. CDR3 sequence reads: CASNLQGGETQYF. Here the CDR3 DNA reads TGTGCCAGCAACTTACAGGGGGGAGAGACCCAGTACTTC.